These 3 T cell receptor beta chains originate from one sample sequenced in a study of blood T cell repertoires in COVID-19. Repertoires were generated with immunoSEQ multiplex PCR, while TCRdb's copy carries only in-frame clones and drops some. The sample records fewer than 500,000 clones, approximately 77% being singletons. The material sequenced was peripheral blood. The receptors were sampled from a human donor with acute or convalescent COVID-19. The donor label of this sample is uncertain.

This chain links TRBV6-2 or TRBV6-3 with TRBJ2-7; 12 bases map to TRBD2. The CDR3 covers 15 residues. Germline V lookup: CDR1 MNHEY, CDR2 SVGEGT. Germline trimming cut 4 bases from V and 5 bases from J; bases unmatched to any gene: 6. The CDR3 protein is CASSSTSGRLHEQYF. The CDR3 DNA reads as TGTGCCAGCAGTTCGACTAGCGGGAGACTGCACGAGCAGTACTTC.

J is TRBJ1-2 and V is TRBV4-2; weak D call: TRBD1 (5 bases). CDR1 is LGHNA and CDR2 is YNFKEQ in the germline V gene. Trimming cost V 1 base and J 4 bases, with 16 bases left between them. The CDR3 length is 16 residues. CDR3 in DNA: TGTGCCAGCAGCCAAGTGAGCAGGGATAGATTCTATGGCTACACCTTC. Its protein product is CASSQVSRDRFYGYTF.

The V and J genes are TRBV5-1 and TRBJ2-5; D is perhaps TRBD1 (6 bases). From germline, CDR1 is SGHRS and CDR2 YFSETQ. Deletions cut 6 bases from V and 1 base from J, with 13 bases between. This CDR3 comprises 14 residues. CDR3 coding DNA: TGCGCCAGCACAGTGACAGGTTCCCAAGAGACCCAGTACTTC. Translation: CASTVTGSQETQYF.